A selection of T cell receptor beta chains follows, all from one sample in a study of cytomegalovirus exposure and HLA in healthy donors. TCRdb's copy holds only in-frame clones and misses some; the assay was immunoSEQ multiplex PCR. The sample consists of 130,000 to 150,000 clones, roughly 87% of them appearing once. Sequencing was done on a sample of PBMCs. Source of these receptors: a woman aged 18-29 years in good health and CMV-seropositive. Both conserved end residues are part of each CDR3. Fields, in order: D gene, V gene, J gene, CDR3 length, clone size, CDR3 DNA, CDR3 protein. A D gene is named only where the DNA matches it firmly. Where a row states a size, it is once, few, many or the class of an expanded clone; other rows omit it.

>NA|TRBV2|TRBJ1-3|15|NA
TGTGCCAGCACCCCCCGACCAGGGTCTGGAAACACCATATATTTT
CASTPRPGSGNTIYF
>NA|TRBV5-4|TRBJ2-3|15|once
TGTGCCAGCATCAAGGGGCGAGATAGCACAGATACGCAGTATTTT
CASIKGRDSTDTQYF
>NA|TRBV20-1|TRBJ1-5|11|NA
TGCAGTGCCCTGGGGGGGGTTTCCCAGCATTTT
CSALGGVSQHF
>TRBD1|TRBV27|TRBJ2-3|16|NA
TGTGCCAGCAGTGACCGGGACAGGGGTTTAGGAGATACGCAGTATTTT
CASSDRDRGLGDTQYF
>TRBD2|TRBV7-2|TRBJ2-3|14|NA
TGTGCCAGCAGGGGCGGGGGGAGTCCAGATACGCAGTATTTT
CASRGGGSPDTQYF
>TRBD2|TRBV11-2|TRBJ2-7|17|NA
TGTGCCAGCAGCTTAGTTGGTGGGGGGGACCCCCCGTACGAGCAGTACTTC
CASSLVGGGDPPYEQYF
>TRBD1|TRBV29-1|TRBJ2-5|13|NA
TGCAGCGCCTGGACCGGGACAGAAGAGACCCAGTACTTC
CSAWTGTEETQYF
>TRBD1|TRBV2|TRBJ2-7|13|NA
TGTGCCAGCAGTGGACAGGGAATCGGCGAGCAGTACTTC
CASSGQGIGEQYF
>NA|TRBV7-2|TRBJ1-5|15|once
TGTGCCAGCAGCTTAGTACAGGGTATCGATCAGCCCCAGCATTTT
CASSLVQGIDQPQHF
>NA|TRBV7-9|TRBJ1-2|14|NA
TGTGCCAGCAGCATATCCGGGATTTCCTATGGCTACACCTTC
CASSISGISYGYTF
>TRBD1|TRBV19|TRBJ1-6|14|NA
TGTGCCACGACCGCGGGACAGGGGATTTCACCCCTCCACTTT
CATTAGQGISPLHF
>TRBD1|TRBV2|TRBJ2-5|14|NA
TGTGCCAGCAGTGAAGGGGACAGCCGGGAGACCCAGTACTTC
CASSEGDSRETQYF